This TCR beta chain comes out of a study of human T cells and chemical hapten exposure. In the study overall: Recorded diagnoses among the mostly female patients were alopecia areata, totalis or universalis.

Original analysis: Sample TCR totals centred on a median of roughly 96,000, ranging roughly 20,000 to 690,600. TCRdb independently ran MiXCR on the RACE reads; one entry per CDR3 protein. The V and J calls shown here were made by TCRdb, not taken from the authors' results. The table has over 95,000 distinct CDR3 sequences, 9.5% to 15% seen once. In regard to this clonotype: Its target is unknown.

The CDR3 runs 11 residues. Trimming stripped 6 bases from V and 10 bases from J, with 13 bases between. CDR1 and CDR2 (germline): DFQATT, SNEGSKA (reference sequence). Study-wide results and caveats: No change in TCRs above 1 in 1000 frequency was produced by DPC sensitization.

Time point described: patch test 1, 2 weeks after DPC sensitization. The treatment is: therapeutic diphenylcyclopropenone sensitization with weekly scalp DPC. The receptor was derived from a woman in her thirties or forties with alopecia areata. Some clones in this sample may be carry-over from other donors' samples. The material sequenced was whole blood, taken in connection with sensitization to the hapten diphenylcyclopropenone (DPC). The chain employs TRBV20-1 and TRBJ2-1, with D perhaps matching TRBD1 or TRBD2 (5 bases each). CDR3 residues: CSAYLRDEQFF. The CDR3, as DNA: TGCAGTGCGTATCTCAGGGACGAGCAGTTCTTC.